This is a list of T cell receptor beta chains from one sample in a study of T cell repertoires in cytomegalovirus infection. These receptors' targets are unknown. MiXCR, run by TCRdb on the reads, gives a single entry per CDR3 protein. This sample has tens of thousands of distinct CDR3 sequences, with roughly 20% found just once. Material for sequencing was PBMCs, sequenced either directly or after in vitro stimulation (not recorded which). The source is a human donor in good health (CMV status not recorded). Some clones in this sample may be carry-over from other donors' samples. Both conserved end residues are trimmed from each CDR3. Clone size, where shown, is once, few, many, or a class for clones that have expanded.

CDR3: GSSLVPAGGGF; size: -; V: TRBV12-3/TRBV12-4
CDR3: ASSTGQPYNEQF; size: few; V: TRBV27
CDR3: SVVLGTYGYT; size: -; V: TRBV29-1
CDR3: ASSGQAYEQY; size: few; V: TRBV27
CDR3: ASSLTGTGNEKLF; size: many; V: TRBV7-6
CDR3: ASSLESYEQY; size: many; V: TRBV7-8
CDR3: ASSLVAVLAKNIQY; size: many; V: TRBV7-2
CDR3: ASSSRETQF; size: many; V: TRBV11-2
CDR3: AISESTPFPYGYT; size: many; V: TRBV10-3
CDR3: ASSIGDRSRDTQY; size: -; V: TRBV19
CDR3: STPGLAGVVSSYEQY; size: -; V: TRBV20-1
CDR3: ASSLWGSSYNEQF; size: many; V: TRBV5-1
CDR3: ASRQGSVDGYT; size: few; V: TRBV6-1
CDR3: ASSLTSGSRNEQF; size: -; V: TRBV7-9
CDR3: ASSLPGRGYT; size: -; V: TRBV5-4
CDR3: ASSLGGSTDTQY; size: few; V: TRBV11-2
CDR3: ASSLGGPTDTQY; size: -; V: TRBV5-1
CDR3: ASRQGANGYT; size: few; V: TRBV12-3/TRBV12-4
CDR3: ASTRPSVYEQY; size: -; V: TRBV6-1
CDR3: ASSFRGPTLIQETQY; size: many; V: TRBV7-8
CDR3: ASSRGASERYNEQF; size: many; V: TRBV7-9
CDR3: ASSFGAASSYEQY; size: few; V: TRBV12-3/TRBV12-4